Below, 29 T cell receptor beta chains from the same sample are listed, as sequenced in a study of T cell responses to AZD1222 COVID-19 vaccine. Here immunoSEQ multiplex PCR was the method, and the copy in TCRdb shows in-frame clones only, minus some. This sample yields 95,000 or so clones, of which roughly nine tenths are seen a single time; about 9% belongs to the top ten. This specimen was peripheral blood, taken 28 days after the second AZD1222 dose. All receptors derive from an adult who received the AZD1222 COVID-19 vaccine.

The chain recombines TRBV12-3 or TRBV12-4 with TRBJ2-1, with D tentatively TRBD2 (5 bases). The ends were cut back, 6 bases at V and 4 bases at J, with 10 bases in the middle. The CDR3 runs to 13 residues. The DNA for the CDR3 is TGTGCCAGCAGCCAACTAGAGTACAATGAGCAGTTCTTC. Protein sequence: CASSQLEYNEQFF.

This sequence joins TRBV6-1 and TRBJ1-3, with 8 bases lining up with TRBD1. Germline V gene sequence: CDR1 MNHNS, CDR2 SASEGT. This CDR3 has 15 amino acids. V lost 0 bases to trimming and J lost 4 bases; unmatched junction nucleotides: 2. The CDR3 protein is CASSEAWDRGNTIYF. The CDR3 region has the DNA TGTGCCAGCAGTGAAGCCTGGGACAGGGGAAACACCATATATTTT.

This chain links TRBV9 with TRBJ1-3; 7 positions agree with TRBD1. The CDR3 runs to 15 residues. Germline-derived CDR1 and CDR2 are SGDLS and YYNGEE. The J segment lost 4 bases and the V segment lost 3 bases, leaving 7 bases of the junction unmatched. CDR3 sequence: CASSAKGAAGNTIYF. The DNA for the CDR3 is TGTGCCAGCAGCGCCAAGGGGGCTGCGGGAAACACCATATATTTT.

V is TRBV5-6 and J is TRBJ1-4, with D perhaps matching TRBD1 (5 bases). Germline loops: CDR1 SGHDT, CDR2 YYEEEE. V was pared by 4 bases and J by 6 bases, with 13 bases between. CDR3 size: 14 residues. The CDR3 loop reads CASSPLGGDEKLFF. The CDR3 DNA reads TGTGCCAGCAGCCCTCTGGGGGGAGATGAAAAACTGTTTTTT.

The chain carries TRBV28 and TRBJ1-1; tentative D call: TRBD1 (5 bases). The germline CDR1 and CDR2 sequences are MDHEN and SYDVKM. V gave up 5 bases and J gave up 10 bases, with 14 bases separating them. There are 12 residues in the CDR3. The CDR3 protein is CASSPPQGTAFF. The CDR3 DNA follows: TGTGCCAGCAGTCCTCCCCAGGGCACAGCTTTCTTT.

This chain joins TRBV6-5 and TRBJ2-3, with 7 bases aligning to TRBD2. Germline assignment: CDR1 MNHEY and CDR2 SVGAGI. CDR3 length: 14 amino acids. V dropped 6 bases and J dropped 6; count of bases not matched to a gene: 9. The CDR3 here is CASSLLALTDTQYF. The DNA for the CDR3 is TGTGCCAGCAGCTTACTAGCGCTCACGGATACGCAGTATTTT.

The rearrangement joins TRBV5-8 to TRBJ1-1, with 10 nucleotides matching TRBD1. The CDR3 has 16 residues. CDR1 and CDR2 from the germline V gene are SGHTS and YDEGEE. V shed 0 bases, J shed 3 bases, and the junction held 5 bases outside the gene matches. The DNA for the CDR3 is TGTGCCAGCAGCTTGGCCGCAGGACAGGGGGACACTGAAGCTTTCTTT. Its translation is CASSLAAGQGDTEAFF.

The CDR3 here is CASSPGGRTYEQYF. The CDR3 DNA follows: TGCGCCAGCAGCCCAGGGGGACGGACCTACGAGCAGTACTTC. This chain uses TRBV5-1 with TRBJ2-7, with 7 bases aligning to TRBD1. This CDR3 has 14 residues. CDR1 and CDR2 (germline): SGHRS, YFSETQ. Trimming cost V 4 bases and J 2 bases; bases outside gene matches: 6.

The count of this clone is one. This chain links TRBV3-1 (or the pseudogene TRBV3-2) with TRBJ1-6; D remains unclear. Germline V lookup: CDR1 LGHDT, CDR2 YNNKEL (reference sequence). The CDR3 totals 15 residues. The ends were cut back, 2 bases at V and 0 bases at J, with 5 bases in the middle. The CDR3: CASSQQSSYNSPLHF. DNA of the CDR3: TGTGCCAGCAGCCAACAGAGCTCCTATAATTCACCCCTCCACTTT.

The chain links TRBV3-1 (or the pseudogene TRBV3-2) to TRBJ2-7; D gene ambiguous. Trimming removed 2 bases from V and 4 bases from J, with 3 bases in between. Germline-derived CDR1 and CDR2 are LGHDT and YNNKEL (reference sequence). The length of the CDR3 is 11 residues. The CDR3 DNA sequence: TGTGCCAGCAGCCAATGGTACGAGCAGTACTTC. Its translation: CASSQWYEQYF.

CDR3 sequence (DNA): TGTGCCAGTAGCGGGACCACATCCCAATACGAGCAGTACTTC. Its translation: CASSGTTSQYEQYF. The chain has TRBV19 and TRBJ2-7; D might be TRBD1 or TRBD2, each matching 5 bases. The CDR3 is made up of 14 amino acids. V shed 6 bases and J shed 4 bases, with 16 bases lying between them. The germline CDR1 and CDR2 sequences are LNHDA and SQIVND (reference sequence). Using reference TRBV19 and TRBJ2-7 for the parts outside the CDR3, the full variable domain is DGGITQSPKYLFRKEGQNVTLSCEQNLNHDAMYWYRQDPGQGLRLIYYSQIVNDFQKGDIAEGYSVSREKKESFPLTVTSAQKNPTAFYLCASSGTTSQYEQYFGPGTRLTVT.

This chain links TRBV5-1 with TRBJ2-7; a weak D match, TRBD1 (5 bases). The CDR3 has 14 amino acids. Between the trimmed V and J ends, which lost 4 bases and 1 base, there was a span of 12 bases. The germline CDR1 and CDR2 sequences are SGHRS and YFSETQ. CDR3 sequence: CASSRTGPSYEQYF. The CDR3 DNA follows: TGCGCCAGCAGCAGAACAGGACCATCCTACGAGCAGTACTTC.

This clone appeared a few times. V usage is TRBV4-3 and J usage is TRBJ2-3; 14 bases fit TRBD2. The CDR3 totals 16 residues. In germline, CDR1 is LGHNA, CDR2 YSLEER. V trimming: 1 base; J trimming: 4 bases; junction bases outside the gene matches: 1. The CDR3 protein is CASSQGLAGGADTQYF. The CDR3 region has the DNA TGCGCCAGCAGCCAAGGACTAGCGGGAGGGGCAGATACGCAGTATTTT.

This chain connects TRBV4-3 to TRBJ1-1, with unresolved D. The CDR3 is 15 residues long. Trimming removed 1 base at V and 0 bases at J, with 9 bases between. The germline V gene has CDR1 LGHNA and CDR2 YSLEER. The CDR3 nucleotides are TGCGCCAGCAGCCAAGGATCGAGATTGAACACTGAAGCTTTCTTT. As protein: CASSQGSRLNTEAFF.

The chain uses TRBV29-1 and TRBJ1-4; tentative D call: TRBD1 (6 bases). V lost 6 bases, J lost 7 bases, and 15 bases lay in between. Germline V gene lookup returns CDR1 SQVTM and CDR2 ANQGSEA. The CDR3 has 13 amino acids. Here the CDR3 reads CSVMDSWSEKLFF. The CDR3 bases are TGCAGCGTGATGGACAGTTGGAGTGAAAAACTGTTTTTT.

This chain joins TRBV11-3 and TRBJ2-5, with TRBD1 matching 9 bases. V gave up 2 bases and J gave up 2 bases; unmatched junction bases: 3. This CDR3 comprises 15 residues. Germline V gene lookup returns CDR1 SGHNT and CDR2 YENEEA. This chain's CDR3 is CASSLTGTGQETQYF. The CDR3 bases are TGTGCCAGCAGCTTAACCGGGACAGGGCAAGAGACCCAGTACTTC.

The chain couples TRBV6-2 or TRBV6-3 to TRBJ2-1; 10 nucleotides match TRBD2. The germline V gene has CDR1 MNHEY and CDR2 SVGEGT. J gave up 1 base and V 0 bases, and 6 bases lay outside the gene matches. CDR3 length equals 18 residues. The DNA of the CDR3 is TGTGCCAGCAGTTACTCCACTTGGACTAGCGGATCCTACAATGAGCAGTTCTTC. It is translated as CASSYSTWTSGSYNEQFF.

This chain joins TRBV6-5 and TRBJ2-3; D might be TRBD1 (5 bases). This CDR3 spans 14 amino acids. Germline lookup yields CDR1 MNHEY and CDR2 SVGAGI. V gave up 5 bases and J gave up 6 bases, with 15 bases separating them. The DNA for the CDR3 is TGTGCCAGCAGTACGGACATGAAGGTGGATACGCAGTATTTT. This encodes CASSTDMKVDTQYF.

In this sample, this clone turned up a few times. V is TRBV6-4 and J is TRBJ1-1; D unclear. CDR1 is MRHNA, CDR2 SNTAGT, per germline. Trimming took off 4 bases at V and 4 bases at J, with 10 bases between the two ends. This CDR3 contains 13 residues. CDR3 residues: CASSVTLSTEAFF. In DNA form, the CDR3 reads TGTGCCAGCAGTGTCACTTTAAGCACTGAAGCTTTCTTT.

The CDR3 DNA reads as TGCGCCAGCAGCTTGGGGGCCGATACGCAGTATTTT. Translating it yields CASSLGADTQYF. V usage is TRBV5-1 and J usage is TRBJ2-3; D uncertain. There are 12 residues in the CDR3. The V end lost 0 bases, the J end lost 6 bases, and 5 bases lay between the germline ends. Germline CDR1 is SGHRS and CDR2 is YFSETQ.

V gene TRBV28 combines with J gene TRBJ1-2, with 8 bases that match TRBD1. The CDR3 has 15 residues. Germline lookup yields CDR1 MDHEN and CDR2 SYDVKM. The V segment lost 4 bases and the J segment 4 bases; nucleotides outside the gene matches: 8. CDR3 loop: CASSSGQGAFYGYTF. CDR3 nucleotide sequence: TGTGCCAGCAGTTCTGGGCAGGGGGCATTCTATGGCTACACCTTC.

The V and J genes are TRBV27 and TRBJ1-5; D unresolved. The CDR3 runs to 12 residues. Germline CDR1 and CDR2: MNHEY and SMNVEV (reference sequence). V shed 1 base and J shed 6 bases, with 4 bases lying between them. CDR3 sequence: CASSLFGQPQHF. The CDR3 region has the DNA TGTGCCAGCAGTTTATTTGGTCAGCCCCAGCATTTT.

V is TRBV7-9 and J is TRBJ2-6, with 9 bases identical to TRBD1. In germline, CDR1 is SEHNR, CDR2 FQNEAQ (reference sequence). This CDR3 has 18 amino acids. V gave up 8 bases and J gave up 0 bases; unmatched junction bases: 11. The CDR3 region has the DNA TGTGCCAGCCTCAATACAGGGGGCAAACACTCTGGGGCCAACGTCCTGACTTTC. Residues: CASLNTGGKHSGANVLTF.

V usage is TRBV27 and J usage is TRBJ2-3, with unresolved D. Germline assignment: CDR1 MNHEY and CDR2 SMNVEV (reference sequence). V lost 8 bases to trimming and J lost 0 bases, with 12 bases between them. CDR3 size: 14 residues. DNA of the CDR3: TGTGCCAGCTCATTCGGCTACAGCACAGATACGCAGTATTTT. Encoded protein: CASSFGYSTDTQYF.

V usage is TRBV24-1 and J usage is TRBJ1-2; TRBD1 might be the D (6 bases). Germline V CDR1 and CDR2: KGHDR, SFDVKD. This CDR3 spans 12 amino acids. Trimming removed 12 bases from V and 2 bases from J, with 12 bases in between. The chain's CDR3 is CAAQDRNYGYTF. CDR3 nucleotides: TGTGCCGCCCAGGACAGAAACTATGGCTACACCTTC.

The V and J genes are TRBV3-1 (or the pseudogene TRBV3-2) and TRBJ1-5; the D is unclear. The CDR3 consists of 13 residues. Germline V gene data show CDR1 as LGHDT and CDR2 as YNNKEL (reference sequence). With 1 base removed from V and 6 bases from J, the gap between germline ends came to 7 bases. This CDR3 is CASSQGPSQPQHF. In DNA form, the CDR3 reads TGTGCCAGCAGCCAAGGGCCAAGTCAGCCCCAGCATTTT.

The V gene is TRBV9, the J gene TRBJ1-1, with 10 bases that match TRBD1. The V segment lost 2 bases and the J segment 3 bases; nucleotides outside the gene matches: 10. CDR1 is SGDLS and CDR2 is YYNGEE in the germline V gene. This CDR3 is built from 17 residues. In DNA, the CDR3 is TGTGCCAGCAGCGTGACAGGGGGCGCGTTGAGGGACACTGAAGCTTTCTTT. This gives the protein CASSVTGGALRDTEAFF. Filled out from reference TRBV9 and TRBJ1-1, the complete variable domain reads DSGVTQTPKHLITATGQRVTLRCSPRSGDLSVYWYQQSLDQGLQFLIQYYNGEERAKGNILERFSAQQFPDLHSELNLSSLELGDSALYFCASSVTGGALRDTEAFFGQGTRLTVV.

V usage is TRBV6-5 and J usage is TRBJ2-7; 9 bases are a match to TRBD2. This CDR3 has 15 amino acids. The germline gives CDR1 MNHEY, CDR2 SVGAGI. V gave up 5 bases and J gave up 0 bases; unmatched junction bases: 5. The CDR3 region has the DNA TGTGCCAGCAGTCGTCTAGCGGGGAGCTCCTACGAGCAGTACTTC. It translates to CASSRLAGSSYEQYF.

This clone was counted a single time. This chain uses TRBV2 with TRBJ1-2; D remains ambiguous. The CDR3 is 13 amino acids. Trimming took 1 base from V and 8 from J, leaving 11 bases between them. Germline CDR1 reads SNHLY; CDR2 reads FYNNEI. CDR3 bases: TGTGCCAGCAGTGAAGGACCCCGAAGAGGCTACACCTTC. Translated, it gives CASSEGPRRGYTF.